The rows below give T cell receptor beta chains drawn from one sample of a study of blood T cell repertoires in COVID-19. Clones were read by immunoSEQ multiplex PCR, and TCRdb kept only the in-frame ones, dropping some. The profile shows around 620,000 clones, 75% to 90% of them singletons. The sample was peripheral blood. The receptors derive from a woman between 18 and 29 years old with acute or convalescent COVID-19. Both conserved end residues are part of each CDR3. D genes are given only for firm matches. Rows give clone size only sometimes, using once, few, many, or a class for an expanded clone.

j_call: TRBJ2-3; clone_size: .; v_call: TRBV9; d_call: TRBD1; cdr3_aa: CASSTGQGPQYF; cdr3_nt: TGTGCCAGCAGCACCGGACAGGGCCCGCAGTATTTT
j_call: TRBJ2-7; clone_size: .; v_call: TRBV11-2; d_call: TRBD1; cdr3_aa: CASSLVTGESYEQYF; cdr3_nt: TGTGCCAGCAGCTTAGTTACAGGGGAGTCCTACGAGCAGTACTTC
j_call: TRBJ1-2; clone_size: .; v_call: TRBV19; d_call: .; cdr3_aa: CASSITVRNYGYTF; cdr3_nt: TGTGCCAGTAGTATAACTGTGCGAAACTATGGCTACACCTTC
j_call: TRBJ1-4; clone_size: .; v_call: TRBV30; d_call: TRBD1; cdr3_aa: CAWSIGTGSNEKLFF; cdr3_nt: TGTGCCTGGAGTATTGGGACAGGGAGTAATGAAAAACTGTTTTTT
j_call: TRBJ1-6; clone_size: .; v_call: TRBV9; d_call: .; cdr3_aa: CASSVVGENNSPLHF; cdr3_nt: TGTGCCAGCAGCGTAGTCGGGGAAAATAATTCACCCCTCCACTTT
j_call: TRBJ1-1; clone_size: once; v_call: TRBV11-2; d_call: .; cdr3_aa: CASSLDRWSTEAFF; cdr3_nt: TGTGCCAGCAGCTTAGATCGGTGGAGCACTGAAGCTTTCTTT
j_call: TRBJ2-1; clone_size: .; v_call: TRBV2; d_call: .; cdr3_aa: CASTPRRGNEQFF; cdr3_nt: TGTGCCAGCACCCCCCGCCGGGGTAATGAGCAGTTCTTC
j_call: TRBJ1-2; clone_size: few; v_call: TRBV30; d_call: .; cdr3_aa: CAWNYPLRGNYGYTF; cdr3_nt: TGTGCCTGGAACTACCCCCTTAGGGGTAACTATGGCTACACCTTC
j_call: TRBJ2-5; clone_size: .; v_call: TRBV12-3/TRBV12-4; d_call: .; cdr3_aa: CASSRTIQETQYF; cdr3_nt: TGTGCCAGCAGTCGGACTATCCAAGAGACCCAGTACTTC
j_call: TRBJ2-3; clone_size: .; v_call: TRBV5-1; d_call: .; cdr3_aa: CASSPLITFGGIDTQYF; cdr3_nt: TGCGCCAGCAGCCCCTTGATCACCTTTGGCGGGATTGATACGCAGTATTTT
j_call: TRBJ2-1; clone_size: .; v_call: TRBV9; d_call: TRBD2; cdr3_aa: CASSVVGLAGAPVNEQFF; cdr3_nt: TGTGCCAGCAGCGTAGTTGGACTAGCGGGGGCCCCAGTCAATGAGCAGTTCTTC
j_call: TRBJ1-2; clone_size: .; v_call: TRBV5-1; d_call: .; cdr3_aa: CASSLVPGGDYGYTF; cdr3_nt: TGCGCCAGCAGCTTGGTACCAGGAGGAGACTATGGCTACACCTTC
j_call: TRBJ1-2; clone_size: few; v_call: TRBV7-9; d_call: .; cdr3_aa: CASSPDGGLDYGYTF; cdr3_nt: TGTGCCAGCAGCCCGGACGGGGGTTTGGACTATGGCTACACCTTC
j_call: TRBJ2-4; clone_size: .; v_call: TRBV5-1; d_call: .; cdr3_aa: CASSPPGSADKNIQYF; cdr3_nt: TGCGCCAGCAGCCCTCCGGGTTCGGCGGACAAAAACATTCAGTACTTC
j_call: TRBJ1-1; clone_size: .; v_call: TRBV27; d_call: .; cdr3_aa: CASRRQRKQPTEAFF; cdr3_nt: TGTGCCAGCAGGCGCCAGAGAAAACAGCCCACTGAAGCTTTCTTT
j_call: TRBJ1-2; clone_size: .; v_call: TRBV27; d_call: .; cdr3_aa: CASSSPSGGSYYGYTF; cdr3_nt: TGTGCCAGCAGTAGCCCCTCGGGGGGGTCTTACTATGGCTACACCTTC
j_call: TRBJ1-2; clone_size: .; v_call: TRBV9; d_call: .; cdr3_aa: CASSVRVTHGYTF; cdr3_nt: TGTGCCAGCAGCGTACGGGTTACACATGGCTACACCTTC
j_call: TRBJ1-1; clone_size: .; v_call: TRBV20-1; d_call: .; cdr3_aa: CSAQTPTEAFF; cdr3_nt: TGCAGTGCTCAGACCCCGACAGAAGCTTTCTTT
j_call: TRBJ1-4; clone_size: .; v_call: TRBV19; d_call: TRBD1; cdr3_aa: CASRRDRGRKLFF; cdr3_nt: TGTGCCAGTAGACGGGACAGGGGGAGAAAACTGTTTTTT
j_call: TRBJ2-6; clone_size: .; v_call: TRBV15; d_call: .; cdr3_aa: CATSRDVEVSGANVLTF; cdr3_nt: TGTGCCACCAGCAGAGATGTTGAGGTTTCTGGGGCCAACGTCCTGACTTTC
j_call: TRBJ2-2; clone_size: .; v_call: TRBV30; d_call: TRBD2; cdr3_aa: CAWARMSGGGAGELFF; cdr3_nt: TGTGCCTGGGCCCGCATGAGCGGGGGGGGTGCCGGGGAGCTGTTTTTT
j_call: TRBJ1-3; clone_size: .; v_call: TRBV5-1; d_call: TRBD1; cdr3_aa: CASSPATGGSGNTIYF; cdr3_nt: TGCGCCAGCAGCCCGGCGACAGGGGGCTCTGGAAACACCATATATTTT
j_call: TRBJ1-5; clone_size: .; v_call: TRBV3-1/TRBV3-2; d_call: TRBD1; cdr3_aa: CASSQGGWDSRYQPQHF; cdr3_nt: TGTGCCAGCAGCCAAGGTGGGTGGGACAGCCGTTATCAGCCCCAGCATTTT
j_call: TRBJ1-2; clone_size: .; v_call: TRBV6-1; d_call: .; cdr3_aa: CASSEGSGRMDGYTF; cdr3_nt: TGTGCCAGCAGTGAAGGGTCAGGTAGAATGGATGGCTACACCTTC
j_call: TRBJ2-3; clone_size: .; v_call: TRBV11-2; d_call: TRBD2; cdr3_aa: CASSPRLAGTDTQYF; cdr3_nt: TGTGCCAGCAGCCCTAGACTAGCGGGCACAGATACGCAGTATTTT
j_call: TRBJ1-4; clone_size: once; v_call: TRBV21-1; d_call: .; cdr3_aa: CASSKATAGLGEKLFF; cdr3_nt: TGTGCCAGCAGCAAAGCGACGGCAGGGCTAGGTGAAAAACTGTTTTTT
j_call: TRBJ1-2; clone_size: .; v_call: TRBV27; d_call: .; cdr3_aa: CASSDSGVGRYTF; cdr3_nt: TGTGCCAGCAGTGACTCAGGGGTTGGTCGCTACACCTTC
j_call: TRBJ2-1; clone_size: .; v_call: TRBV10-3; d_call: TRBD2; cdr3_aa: CAIRSGLAGDLYNEQFF; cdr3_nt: TGTGCCATCAGGTCGGGACTAGCGGGGGACCTTTACAATGAGCAGTTCTTC
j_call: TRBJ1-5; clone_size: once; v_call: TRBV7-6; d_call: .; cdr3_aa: CASSLGIPGSSNQPQHF; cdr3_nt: TGTGCCAGCAGCTTAGGGATACCCGGGAGCAGTAATCAGCCCCAGCATTTT